This TCR beta chain was documented in a study of T cells in Graves' hyperthyroidism and ophthalmopathy. Germline CDR1 SGDLS, CDR2 YYNGEE. This CDR3 has 21 residues. V shed 2 bases and J 6 bases; nucleotides not matched to a gene: 25. RNA transcripts yielded amplified TCR beta CDR3 regions. First-round RT-PCR of the TCR CDR3 relied on the HTBI primer set. TCRdb re-called the multiplex PCR reads with MiXCR, one entry per CDR3 protein. The top ten hold 9.2% of the sample, which has about 360,000 distinct CDR3 sequences, 13% seen once. This receptor was obtained from a woman between 18 and 29 years old with Graves' hyperthyroidism. Sample: blood. The gene calls are TRBV9 and TRBJ2-1, with 8 bases aligning to TRBD2. The CDR3, as DNA: TGTGCCAGCAGCGTGGAGGGTTTGAGCGGGAGAGCCCGAGCCCCCGTCAATGAGCAGTTCTTC. It specifies CASSVEGLSGRARAPVNEQFF.